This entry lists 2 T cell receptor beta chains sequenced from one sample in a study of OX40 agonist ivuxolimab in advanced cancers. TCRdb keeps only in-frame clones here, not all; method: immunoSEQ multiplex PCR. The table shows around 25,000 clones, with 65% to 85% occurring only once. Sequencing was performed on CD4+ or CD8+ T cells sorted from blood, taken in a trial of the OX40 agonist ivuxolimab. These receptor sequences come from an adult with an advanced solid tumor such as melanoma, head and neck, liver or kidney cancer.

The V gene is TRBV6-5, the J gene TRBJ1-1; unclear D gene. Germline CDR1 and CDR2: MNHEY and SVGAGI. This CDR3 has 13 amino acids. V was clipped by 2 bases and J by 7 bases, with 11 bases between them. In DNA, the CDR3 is TGTGCCAGCAGTTACACGACGAGAGGTGAAGCTTTCTTT. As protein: CASSYTTRGEAFF.

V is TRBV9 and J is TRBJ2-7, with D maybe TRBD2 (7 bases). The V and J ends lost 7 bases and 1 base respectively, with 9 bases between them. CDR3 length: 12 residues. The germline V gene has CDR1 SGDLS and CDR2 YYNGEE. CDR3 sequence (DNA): TGTGCCAGCGGGAGGGGGTCCTACGAGCAGTACTTC. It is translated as CASGRGSYEQYF.